The 28 T cell receptor beta chains below come from one sample, sequenced in a study of T cell repertoires in cytomegalovirus infection. TCRdb processed the reads anew with MiXCR; each CDR3 protein has one entry. The table lists about 530,000 distinct CDR3 sequences, around a quarter of them singletons. The sample consisted of PBMCs. The receptor source for this set is a human donor in good health (CMV status not recorded). Some clones in this sample may be carry-over from other donors' samples.

This clonotype has more than one count but fewer than ten. The chain uses TRBV28 and TRBJ1-5; D ambiguous. V shed 1 base and J shed 5 bases, with 9 bases lying between them. In germline, CDR1 is MDHEN, CDR2 SYDVKM. This CDR3 spans 14 amino acids. The CDR3 DNA is TGTGCCAGCAGTTTATCACGGCAGGATCAGCCCCAGCATTTT. This encodes CASSLSRQDQPQHF. The full variable domain, completed using reference TRBV28 and TRBJ1-5, is DVKVTQSSRYLVKRTGEKVFLECVQDMDHENMFWYRQDPGLGLRLIYFSYDVKMKEKGDIPEGYSVSREKKERFSLILESASTNQTSMYLCASSLSRQDQPQHFGDGTRLSIL.

The chain couples TRBV30 to TRBJ1-5, with TRBD1 as a possible D gene (5 bases). Germline CDR1 is GTSNPN and CDR2 is SVGIG (reference sequence). This CDR3 is 16 amino acids long. Between the trimmed V and J ends, which lost 0 bases and 4 bases, there was a span of 16 bases. CDR3 residues: CAWSVWSGSGNQPQHF. The CDR3 DNA follows: TGTGCCTGGAGTGTCTGGTCAGGGTCGGGTAATCAGCCCCAGCATTTT.

This clonotype was seen a few times. This chain uses TRBV7-3 with TRBJ2-3; 8 bases map to TRBD1. CDR1 and CDR2 from the germline V gene are SGHTA and FQGTGA. Trimming removed 4 bases from V and 3 bases from J; junction bases left unmatched: 6. This CDR3 has 15 amino acids. The CDR3 spells CASSSGQGVTDTQYF. The CDR3 bases are TGTGCCAGCAGCTCCGGACAGGGTGTGACAGATACGCAGTATTTT. The full variable domain, with the rest looked up from reference TRBV7-3 and TRBJ2-3, is GAGVSQTPSNKVTEKGKYVELRCDPISGHTALYWYRQSLGQGPEFLIYFQGTGAADDSGLPNDRFFAVRPEGSVSTLKIQRTERGDSAVYLCASSSGQGVTDTQYFGPGTRLTVL.

The V gene is TRBV5-6, the J gene TRBJ2-5; 10 nucleotides agree with TRBD2. There are 16 residues in the CDR3. Germline CDR1 reads SGHDT; CDR2 reads YYEEEE. V shed 1 base and J 5 bases; nucleotides not matched to a gene: 8. The CDR3: CASSLFGAGGQETQYF. For the CDR3, the DNA is TGTGCCAGCAGCTTGTTCGGAGCGGGAGGGCAGGAGACCCAGTACTTC.

This clonotype showed up just a few times. The CDR3 sequence is CASSDRPQGKGNEQYF. The CDR3 DNA reads TGTGCCAGCAGTGACAGACCTCAGGGGAAGGGCAACGAGCAGTACTTC. This chain connects TRBV25-1 to TRBJ2-7; possibly TRBD1 for D (6 bases). Germline V lookup: CDR1 MGHDK, CDR2 SYGVNS. This CDR3 region has 16 residues. With 3 bases removed from V and 5 bases from J, the gap between germline ends came to 20 bases.

The CDR3: CASSPLAGGNGETQYF. For the CDR3, the DNA is TGTGCCAGCAGCCCCTTGGCCGGCGGGAATGGTGAGACCCAGTACTTC. This chain connects TRBV4-2 to TRBJ2-5; a weak D match, TRBD2 (6 bases). Trimming stripped 4 bases from V and 5 bases from J, with 20 bases between. Germline V gene data show CDR1 as LGHNA and CDR2 as YNFKEQ. The CDR3 runs to 16 residues.

This clonotype was observed a few times. The chain recombines TRBV7-8 with TRBJ1-1; D possibly corresponds to TRBD1 (5 bases). The germline V and J ends were trimmed by 3 bases and 4 bases, with 12 bases remaining between them. The CDR3 contains 14 residues. Germline V gene sequence: CDR1 SGHVS, CDR2 FQNEAQ. CDR3 amino acids: CASSFWGGVTEAFF. For the CDR3, the DNA is TGTGCCAGCAGCTTTTGGGGGGGGGTCACTGAAGCTTTCTTT.

In its sample, this clonotype was seen a few times. This chain joins TRBV9 and TRBJ1-5, with 9 bases aligning to TRBD1. There are 15 residues in the CDR3. V shed 1 base, J shed 5 bases, and the junction held 4 bases outside the gene matches. CDR1 SGDLS and CDR2 YYNGEE come from the germline V gene. The CDR3: CASSVTGGADQPQHF. The CDR3 DNA reads TGTGCCAGCAGCGTAACAGGGGGCGCGGATCAGCCCCAGCATTTT.

The table lists this clonotype with a few counts. V is TRBV4-3 and J is TRBJ1-3; D is perhaps TRBD1 (5 bases). Germline V gene lookup returns CDR1 LGHNA and CDR2 YSLEER. The CDR3 sequence is 15 residues long. Trimming took 4 bases from V and 4 from J, leaving 14 bases between them. DNA for the CDR3: TGCGCCAGCAGCCGCCGGGGGGGGACCGGAAACACCATATATTTT. The encoded protein is CASSRRGGTGNTIYF.

V is TRBV20-1 and J is TRBJ1-1; D might be TRBD1 (6 bases). CDR1 and CDR2 (germline): DFQATT, SNEGSKA (reference sequence). Trimming removed 0 bases at V and 5 bases at J, with 16 bases between. The CDR3 consists of 15 residues. CDR3 DNA sequence: TGCAGTGCTAGAGATAGAGGAAAGGGGGGTACTGAAGCTTTCTTT. It encodes CSARDRGKGGTEAFF.

This clonotype was found a few times. This chain links TRBV7-9 with TRBJ1-5; a possible D gene is TRBD1 (6 bases). Germline loops: CDR1 SEHNR, CDR2 FQNEAQ (reference sequence). With 2 bases removed from V and 7 bases from J, the gap between germline ends came to 15 bases. This CDR3 is built from 15 residues. CDR3 loop: CASSLNTQGRQPQHF. Written as DNA, the CDR3 is TGTGCCAGCAGCTTAAACACCCAGGGGAGACAGCCCCAGCATTTT.

V gene TRBV6-6 combines with J gene TRBJ1-1; the D is unclear. The CDR3 spans 12 residues. V was pared by 2 bases and J by 10 bases, with 11 bases between. Germline V lookup: CDR1 MNHNY, CDR2 SVGAGI (reference sequence). CDR3 residues: CASSYPQPGAFF. The CDR3 DNA sequence: TGTGCCAGCAGTTACCCCCAACCGGGAGCTTTCTTT.

The V gene is TRBV28, the J gene TRBJ2-7; D is tentatively TRBD1 or TRBD2 (5 bases each). The CDR3 contains 15 residues. The germline CDR1 and CDR2 sequences are MDHEN and SYDVKM. V was clipped by 6 bases and J by 2 bases, with 17 bases between them. This CDR3 is CASSPFGASTYEQYF. The CDR3 DNA sequence: TGTGCCAGCAGCCCTTTCGGGGCCTCCACCTACGAGCAGTACTTC.

There are a few counts of this clonotype. The chain couples TRBV7-6 to TRBJ2-2, with D perhaps matching TRBD1 (6 bases). V lost 2 bases, J lost 4 bases, and 17 bases lay in between. Germline V gene lookup returns CDR1 SGHVS and CDR2 FNYEAQ. The CDR3 consists of 17 residues. The CDR3 sequence: CASSLRLWGPTTGELFF. The CDR3 region has the DNA TGTGCCAGCAGCTTACGTCTTTGGGGGCCTACCACCGGGGAGCTGTTTTTT.

The CDR3 bases are TGTGCCAGTAGTGTAAGTCGATTCGGCGGAGAGACCCAGTACTTC. Translating it yields CASSVSRFGGETQYF. V usage is TRBV19 and J usage is TRBJ2-5, with no clear D. Trimming cost V 5 bases and J 4 bases, with 17 bases left between them. The CDR3 is made up of 15 amino acids. The germline gives CDR1 LNHDA, CDR2 SQIVND (reference sequence).

In regard to this clonotype: A single base separates this from a much larger clone, so it may be a read error. The chain joins TRBV7-2 to TRBJ2-1; 7 bases are a match to TRBD2. The CDR3 extends over 15 amino acids. Germline V gives CDR1 SGHTA, CDR2 FQGNSA. V shed 6 bases, J shed 6 bases, and the junction held 11 bases outside the gene matches. The CDR3 sequence is CASRPGLADFNEQFF. The CDR3 DNA follows: TGTGCCAGCAGACCTGGCCTAGCGGACTTCAATGAGCAGTTCTTC.

J is TRBJ2-7 and V is TRBV7-8; TRBD2 agrees at 13 bases. V lost 5 bases to trimming and J lost 2 bases; unmatched junction nucleotides: 6. CDR1 and CDR2 (germline): SGHVS, FQNEAQ. The CDR3 runs 16 residues. CDR3 amino acids: CASSPHGTSGTYEQYV. CDR3 coding DNA: TGTGCCAGCAGCCCCCACGGGACTAGCGGGACCTACGAGCAGTACGTC.

This clonotype appeared a few times. This chain uses TRBV4-1 with TRBJ2-2; D remains unclear. The CDR3 sequence is 14 residues long. Trimming shortened V by 2 bases and J by 6 bases, and 10 bases separated the two germline ends. CDR1 is MGHRA, CDR2 YSYEKL, per germline. The CDR3 nucleotides are TGCGCCAGCAGCCAATTGAGAACGGCCGGGGAGCTGTTTTTT. Encoded protein: CASSQLRTAGELFF.

This clonotype has more than one count but fewer than ten. This chain uses TRBV7-2 with TRBJ2-1, with D maybe TRBD2 (6 bases). Germline lookup yields CDR1 SGHTA and CDR2 FQGNSA. V lost 4 bases, J lost 2 bases, and 12 bases lay in between. The CDR3 covers 15 residues. The CDR3 nucleotides read TGTGCCAGCAGCTATCATGGGGGGACCTACAATGAGCAGTTCTTC. Translated: CASSYHGGTYNEQFF. The variable domain in full, completed from reference TRBV7-2 and TRBJ2-1, reads GAGVSQSPSNKVTEKGKDVELRCDPISGHTALYWYRQSLGQGLEFLIYFQGNSAPDKSGLPSDRFSAERTGGSVSTLTIQRTQQEDSAVYLCASSYHGGTYNEQFFGPGTRLTVL.

This sequence joins TRBV7-3 and TRBJ2-2; 9 bases align to TRBD2. Germline trimming cut 5 bases from V and 6 bases from J; bases unmatched to any gene: 7. Germline CDR1 is SGHTA and CDR2 is FQGTGA. The length of the CDR3 is 15 residues. CDR3: CASSGREGRAGELFF. CDR3 bases: TGTGCCAGCAGCGGGCGGGAGGGCCGGGCCGGGGAGCTGTTTTTT.

The CDR3 nucleotides read TGTGCCAGCAGTCCCTCCCCGCAGTCTAACTATGGCTACACCTTC. Protein sequence: CASSPSPQSNYGYTF. This rearrangement joins TRBV25-1 to TRBJ1-2, with D uncertain. Germline lookup yields CDR1 MGHDK and CDR2 SYGVNS. The CDR3 contains 15 residues. With 5 bases removed from V and 0 bases from J, the gap between germline ends came to 13 bases.

The chain carries TRBV2 and TRBJ1-1; unclear D gene. Germline loops: CDR1 SNHLY, CDR2 FYNNEI. V lost 11 bases, J lost 3 bases, and 10 bases lay in between. The length of the CDR3 is 11 residues. Here the CDR3 reads CAGEQDTEAFF. The CDR3 DNA reads as TGTGCCGGCGAACAAGACACTGAAGCTTTCTTT.

This chain links TRBV5-5 with TRBJ1-4; D perhaps matches TRBD1 (5 bases). Germline loops: CDR1 SGHKS, CDR2 YYEKEE (reference sequence). V dropped 1 base and J dropped 8 bases, with 15 bases sitting between them. CDR3 length: 15 amino acids. DNA of the CDR3: TGTGCCAGCAGCTTGACTCTCCAGGGTCGAGAAAAACTGTTTTTT. It translates to CASSLTLQGREKLFF.

This chain connects TRBV12-5 to TRBJ1-5; maybe TRBD1 (6 bases). Germline V gives CDR1 LGHNT, CDR2 FRNRAP. Deletions cut 2 bases from V and 4 bases from J, with 9 bases between. There are 14 residues in the CDR3. For the CDR3, the DNA is TGTGCTAGTGGTTTGAGCAGGGGTAATCAGCCCCAGCATTTT. This encodes CASGLSRGNQPQHF.

V gene TRBV7-2 combines with J gene TRBJ2-5, with D possibly being TRBD2 (5 bases). CDR3 length: 13 residues. Between the trimmed V and J ends, which lost 3 bases and 4 bases, there was a span of 9 bases. Germline values: CDR1 SGHTA, CDR2 FQGNSA. CDR3 region: CASSFTEAETQYF. The CDR3 DNA reads as TGTGCCAGCAGCTTTACGGAGGCAGAGACCCAGTACTTC.

To note about this clonotype: A much larger clone is a single base away; this may be a read error. This chain uses TRBV7-3 with TRBJ2-1; 8 bases agree with TRBD2. Germline lookup yields CDR1 SGHTA and CDR2 FQGTGA. The junction had 7 bases not matched to a gene; V was cut back by 3 bases and J by 0 bases. This CDR3 has 17 residues. Written as DNA, the CDR3 is TGTGCCAGCAGCTTGGTTAGCGGGAAGTTCTCCTACAATGAGCAGTTCTTC. This sequence encodes CASSLVSGKFSYNEQFF.

This clonotype has just a few counts. The V and J genes are TRBV23-1 and TRBJ2-7; TRBD1 might be the D (5 bases). TRBV23-1 is an ORF for which the function is uncertain. The CDR3 sequence is 15 residues long. V was cut by 1 base and J by 4 bases, with 14 bases left in between. Here the CDR3 DNA reads TGCGCCAGCAGTCAATTCGACAGAACTCTTTACGAGCAGTACGTC. It yields the protein CASSQFDRTLYEQYV.

The chain couples TRBV24-1 to TRBJ2-3, with TRBD2 identical over 7 bases. CDR1 is KGHDR and CDR2 is SFDVKD in the germline V gene. Unmatched junction bases numbered 6, after V lost 3 bases and J lost 1 base. The CDR3 extends over 16 amino acids. The CDR3 loop is CATSDPAGVGTDTQYF. Written as DNA, the CDR3 is TGTGCCACCAGTGATCCGGCGGGAGTCGGCACAGATACGCAGTATTTT.